A selection of T cell receptor beta chains follows, all from one sample in a study of PD-1 blockade in classical Hodgkin lymphoma. Using immunoSEQ multiplex PCR, the repertoire was profiled, and TCRdb retains in-frame clones only, with some absent. Altogether approximately 45,000 clones are present, roughly 65% being singletons, with the ten largest covering approximately 2.8%. The sequencing here drew on peripheral blood mononuclear cells (PBMCs), taken before the fourth cycle of nivolumab. The origin of the receptors is a human donor with classical Hodgkin lymphoma. CDR3s include the opening cysteine and the closing phenylalanine or tryptophan. The D gene is left open where the match is weak. Not all rows give a size; the values are once, few, many and, for expanded clones, a class.

j_call: TRBJ2-5; clone_size: -; v_call: TRBV27; d_call: TRBD1; cdr3_aa: CASLQGGMETQYF; cdr3_nt: TGTGCCAGCTTACAGGGGGGTATGGAGACCCAGTACTTC
j_call: TRBJ1-1; clone_size: -; v_call: TRBV4-1; d_call: TRBD1; cdr3_aa: CASSQDGTGIGLDTEAFF; cdr3_nt: TGCGCCAGCAGCCAAGACGGGACAGGGATAGGGTTGGACACTGAAGCTTTCTTT
j_call: TRBJ1-2; clone_size: once; v_call: TRBV28; d_call: -; cdr3_aa: CASSLNLGGGVGYTF; cdr3_nt: TGTGCCAGCAGCCTCAACTTGGGGGGGGGCGTTGGCTACACCTTC
j_call: TRBJ2-3; clone_size: few; v_call: TRBV11-2; d_call: TRBD2; cdr3_aa: CASSSFRGADTQYF; cdr3_nt: TGTGCCAGCAGCTCTTTCCGGGGGGCAGATACGCAGTATTTT
j_call: TRBJ2-7; clone_size: medium-sized; v_call: TRBV7-2; d_call: -; cdr3_aa: CASSLGTAYEQYF; cdr3_nt: TGTGCCAGCAGCCTAGGGACGGCCTACGAGCAGTACTTC
j_call: TRBJ1-5; clone_size: medium-sized; v_call: TRBV5-4; d_call: -; cdr3_aa: CASSFGGRNSNQPQHF; cdr3_nt: TGTGCCAGCAGCTTTGGCGGGCGAAATAGCAATCAGCCCCAGCATTTT
j_call: TRBJ2-7; clone_size: few; v_call: TRBV27; d_call: TRBD1; cdr3_aa: CASPWPGGLFYEQYF; cdr3_nt: TGTGCCAGTCCTTGGCCAGGGGGCTTATTCTACGAGCAGTACTTC
j_call: TRBJ2-3; clone_size: -; v_call: TRBV19; d_call: -; cdr3_aa: CASSILTAGTDTQYF; cdr3_nt: TGTGCCAGTAGTATACTGACAGCCGGCACAGATACGCAGTATTTT
j_call: TRBJ1-1; clone_size: -; v_call: TRBV6-5; d_call: -; cdr3_aa: CASSYSSGTANTEAFF; cdr3_nt: TGTGCCAGCAGTTACTCGTCCGGGACGGCGAACACTGAAGCTTTCTTT
j_call: TRBJ2-3; clone_size: -; v_call: TRBV6-5; d_call: -; cdr3_aa: CASSYSGPRTDTQYF; cdr3_nt: TGTGCCAGCAGTTACTCGGGACCCCGCACAGATACGCAGTATTTT
j_call: TRBJ1-5; clone_size: -; v_call: TRBV5-1; d_call: -; cdr3_aa: CASSPGTGAHPQHF; cdr3_nt: TGCGCCAGCAGCCCCGGGACTGGGGCTCACCCCCAGCATTTT
j_call: TRBJ1-5; clone_size: -; v_call: TRBV2; d_call: -; cdr3_aa: CASREERQPQHF; cdr3_nt: TGTGCCAGCAGGGAAGAGAGGCAGCCCCAGCATTTT
j_call: TRBJ2-1; clone_size: -; v_call: TRBV4-3; d_call: TRBD1; cdr3_aa: CASSQGLGRQGANNEQFF; cdr3_nt: TGCGCCAGCAGCCAAGGTTTGGGCAGACAGGGGGCGAACAATGAGCAGTTCTTC
j_call: TRBJ1-1; clone_size: -; v_call: TRBV6-4; d_call: -; cdr3_aa: CASSDSGGMNTEAFF; cdr3_nt: TGTGCCAGCAGTGACTCTGGGGGTATGAACACTGAAGCTTTCTTT
j_call: TRBJ1-2; clone_size: few; v_call: TRBV28; d_call: TRBD1; cdr3_aa: CASSLRTGGDYGYTF; cdr3_nt: TGTGCCAGCAGTTTAAGGACAGGGGGCGACTATGGCTACACCTTC